Listed below are T cell receptor beta chains from one sample, sequenced in a study of T cell responses to AZD1222 COVID-19 vaccine. Profiling relied on immunoSEQ multiplex PCR, and the TCRdb table lists in-frame clones only, not all of them. The sample lists roughly 130,000 clones; roughly 86% were seen once. The input for sequencing was peripheral blood, taken on day 0 of AZD1222 vaccination. Every receptor here comes from an adult in good health. Each CDR3 is given with its conserved first and last residue. Each record gives: clone size, V gene, J gene, D gene, CDR3 DNA, CDR3 protein. The D gene is left open where the match is weak. Only part of the rows carry a size: once, few, many, or a class if the clone is expanded.

clone_size: .; v_call: TRBV28; j_call: TRBJ1-2; d_call: .; cdr3_nt: TGTGCCAGCAGTCCAGGGGCTGACTATGGCTACACCTTC; cdr3_aa: CASSPGADYGYTF
clone_size: few; v_call: TRBV2; j_call: TRBJ2-7; d_call: .; cdr3_nt: TGTGCCAGCAGTGGTCAGGGTAGCGCCTACGAGCAGTACTTC; cdr3_aa: CASSGQGSAYEQYF
clone_size: .; v_call: TRBV10-3; j_call: TRBJ1-1; d_call: TRBD1; cdr3_nt: TGTGCCATCAGGAGACAGGGGGAGAACACTGAAGCTTTCTTT; cdr3_aa: CAIRRQGENTEAFF
clone_size: .; v_call: TRBV28; j_call: TRBJ1-1; d_call: .; cdr3_nt: TGTGCCAGCAGCCCACTTGTGGGGACGGTGAACACTGAAGCTTTCTTT; cdr3_aa: CASSPLVGTVNTEAFF
clone_size: .; v_call: TRBV10-3; j_call: TRBJ2-4; d_call: .; cdr3_nt: TGTGCCATCAGTCCAGGCGGCGGCCACATTCAGTACTTC; cdr3_aa: CAISPGGGHIQYF
clone_size: .; v_call: TRBV6-2/TRBV6-3; j_call: TRBJ1-1; d_call: .; cdr3_nt: TGTGCCAGCAGTTATAGGGCGACTGAAGCTTTCTTT; cdr3_aa: CASSYRATEAFF
clone_size: .; v_call: TRBV7-9; j_call: TRBJ1-2; d_call: TRBD1; cdr3_nt: TGTGCCAGCAGCTTAGGACAATTTGGGACAGAGGGAGGCTACACCTTC; cdr3_aa: CASSLGQFGTEGGYTF
clone_size: .; v_call: TRBV3-1/TRBV3-2; j_call: TRBJ1-1; d_call: .; cdr3_nt: TGTGCCAGCAGTTCTCCCGTTTCGGGTCTTGAGACCAGCTTCACTGAAGCTTTCTTT; cdr3_aa: CASSSPVSGLETSFTEAFF
clone_size: .; v_call: TRBV18; j_call: TRBJ2-3; d_call: .; cdr3_nt: TGTGCCAGCTCACCACGGTCGGGGGGCACAGATACGCAGTATTTT; cdr3_aa: CASSPRSGGTDTQYF
clone_size: .; v_call: TRBV7-2; j_call: TRBJ2-7; d_call: .; cdr3_nt: TGTGCCAGCAGCTTAGGGGGAGATGGCGAGCAGTACTTC; cdr3_aa: CASSLGGDGEQYF
clone_size: .; v_call: TRBV3-1/TRBV3-2; j_call: TRBJ1-5; d_call: .; cdr3_nt: TGTGCCAGCAGCCAAGAAACAGGAAATCAGCCCCAGCATTTT; cdr3_aa: CASSQETGNQPQHF